The clone carrying this T cell receptor (beta chain) was found once. Its antigen is unknown. With V trimmed by 4 bases and J by 4 bases, 11 bases remained unmatched. This CDR3 has 16 residues. Germline loops: CDR1 SGHRS, CDR2 YFSETQ. This entry belongs to a study of siplizumab effects on memory and regulatory T cells. Study-wide points: There was no confirmation of the suppressive function of proliferating Tregs from siplizumab cultures. A naive or memory phenotype could not be assigned to roughly 80-97% of the proliferating CD4+ or CD8+ clones. Alloreactive sequences that could be traced to unstimulated CD4+ memory cells showed a significant reduction under siplizumab. Both greater diversity than memory cells and a major contribution to the alloresponse seemed to characterize naive T cells.

The data were produced by immunoSEQ multiplex PCR, yet TCRdb's version contains in-frame clones alone and is incomplete. The table shows 50,000 to 55,000 clones, with about 97% occurring only once. This sequence joins TRBV5-1 and TRBJ1-1; TRBD1 agrees at 9 bases. The source is a human donor in good health. Sequencing was done on a sample of naive CD4+ T cells sorted from blood. The chain's CDR3 is CASSPTPGQGSTEAFF. In nucleotides, the CDR3 is TGCGCCAGCAGCCCGACCCCTGGACAGGGGTCCACTGAAGCTTTCTTT.